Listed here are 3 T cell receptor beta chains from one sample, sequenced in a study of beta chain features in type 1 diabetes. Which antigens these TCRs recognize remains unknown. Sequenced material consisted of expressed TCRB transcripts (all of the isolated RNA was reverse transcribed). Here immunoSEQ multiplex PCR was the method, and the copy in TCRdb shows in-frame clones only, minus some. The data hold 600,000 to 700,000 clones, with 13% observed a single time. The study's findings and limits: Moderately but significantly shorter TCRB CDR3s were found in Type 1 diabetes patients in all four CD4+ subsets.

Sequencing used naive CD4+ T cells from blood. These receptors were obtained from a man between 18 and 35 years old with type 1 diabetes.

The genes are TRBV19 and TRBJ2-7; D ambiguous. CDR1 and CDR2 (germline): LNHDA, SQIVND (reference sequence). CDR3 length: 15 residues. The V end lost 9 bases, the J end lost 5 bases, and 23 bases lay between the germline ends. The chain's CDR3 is CASHGGRQTPNEQYF. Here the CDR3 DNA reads TGTGCCAGCCACGGTGGTCGTCAAACCCCCAACGAGCAGTACTTC.

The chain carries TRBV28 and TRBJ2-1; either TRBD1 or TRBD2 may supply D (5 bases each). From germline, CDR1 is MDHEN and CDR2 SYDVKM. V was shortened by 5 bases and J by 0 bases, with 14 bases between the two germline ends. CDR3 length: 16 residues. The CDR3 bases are TGTGCCAGCAGTGTTGTCTGGGGGAGCTCCTACAATGAGCAGTTCTTC. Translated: CASSVVWGSSYNEQFF.

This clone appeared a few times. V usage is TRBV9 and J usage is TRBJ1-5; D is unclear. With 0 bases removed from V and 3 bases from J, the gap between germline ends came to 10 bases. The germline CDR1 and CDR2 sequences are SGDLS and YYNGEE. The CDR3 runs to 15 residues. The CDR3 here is CASSVAPDLNQPQHF. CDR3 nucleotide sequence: TGTGCCAGCAGCGTAGCTCCTGACCTCAATCAGCCCCAGCATTTT.